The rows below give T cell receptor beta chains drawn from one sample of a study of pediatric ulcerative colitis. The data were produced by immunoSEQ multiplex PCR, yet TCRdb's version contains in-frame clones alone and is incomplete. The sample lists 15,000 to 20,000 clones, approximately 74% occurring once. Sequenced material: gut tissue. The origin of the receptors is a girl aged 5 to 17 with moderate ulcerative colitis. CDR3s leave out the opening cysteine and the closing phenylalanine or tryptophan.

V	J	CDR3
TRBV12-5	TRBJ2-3	ASGFGSGGGDTQY
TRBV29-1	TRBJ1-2	SVEGRGLNYGYT
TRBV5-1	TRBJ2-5	ASSFLGTSDQETQY
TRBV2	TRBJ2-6	ASSGSTSIQSRANVLT
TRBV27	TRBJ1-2	ASSLGRAYGYT
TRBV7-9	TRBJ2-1	ASSPTRGLVKQF
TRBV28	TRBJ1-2	ASSFEGDRRIYGYT
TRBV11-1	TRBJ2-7	ASSPPGRDSEQY
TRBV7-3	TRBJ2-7	ASSLHRGGAQY
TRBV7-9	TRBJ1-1	ASSLSDTEAF
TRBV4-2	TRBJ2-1	ASSQPTGGPGHEQF
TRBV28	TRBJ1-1	ASSRQGLGTEAF
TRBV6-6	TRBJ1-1	ASSSDRGNPNTEAF
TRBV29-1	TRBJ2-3	SVEDRLAVAGDTQY
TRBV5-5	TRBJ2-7	ASSLDSGLGYEQY
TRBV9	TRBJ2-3	ASSVALVAGGLADTQY
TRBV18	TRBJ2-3	ASSGTSPIDTQY
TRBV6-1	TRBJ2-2	ASSVLASDTGELF
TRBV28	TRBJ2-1	ASSRPPGNEQF
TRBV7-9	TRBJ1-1	ASSRDQNTEAF
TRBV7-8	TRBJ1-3	ASSRGSAGQGNTIY
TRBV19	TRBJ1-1	ASSSYWDSGEAF
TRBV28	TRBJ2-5	ASSLIGGTRQETQY
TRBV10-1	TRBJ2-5	ASSETQGGGETQY
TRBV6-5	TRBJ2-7	ASSVAGFTY
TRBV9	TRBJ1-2	ASSRQAPGYGYT
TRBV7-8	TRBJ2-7	ASSLFNSRATYEQY
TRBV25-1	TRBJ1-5	ASSEGGQPQH
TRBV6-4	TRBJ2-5	ASSDGDKYQETQY
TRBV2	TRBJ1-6	ASRTGYNSPLH
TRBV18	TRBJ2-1	ASSLNVVTEQF
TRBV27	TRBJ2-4	ASSPRTSSLAKNIQY
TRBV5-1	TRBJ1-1	ASSLGLTQGTEAF
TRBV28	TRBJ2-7	ASRTSQGAYEQY
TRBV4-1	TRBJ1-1	ASRNKWWATEAF
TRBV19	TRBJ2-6	ASSGQGLRANVLT
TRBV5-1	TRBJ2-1	ASFGLAGENEQF
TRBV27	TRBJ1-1	ASSLFFPPNTEAF
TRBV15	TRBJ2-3	ATSRDRGLAGAQNGDTQY
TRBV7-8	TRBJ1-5	ASRPGTGNQPQH
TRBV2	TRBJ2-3	ASSELGTGGTQY
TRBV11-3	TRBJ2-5	ASSLDQETQY
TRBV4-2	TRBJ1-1	ASSPPRAGTEAF
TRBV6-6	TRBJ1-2	ASSYRKGGSGYT
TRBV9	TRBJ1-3	ASSVSGVASGNTIY
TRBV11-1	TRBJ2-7	ASRPRTGPPYEQY
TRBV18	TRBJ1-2	ASSPTGTGYGYT
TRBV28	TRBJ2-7	ASSSLAGTYEQY
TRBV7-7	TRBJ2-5	ASSLAGETQY
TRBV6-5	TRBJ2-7	ASSYYSGAPSYEQY